This T cell receptor beta chain was captured in a study of technical replicates of blood from a few donors. Only in-frame clones appear in the TCRdb table, and some are missing; sequencing was by immunoSEQ multiplex PCR. The table lists about 59,000 clones, 85% to 90% of them singletons. J lost 1 base, V lost 1 base, and 0 bases had no gene match. Germline V gene data show CDR1 as LGHNA and CDR2 as YSLEER. The CDR3 is 14 amino acids. The rearrangement links TRBV4-3 to TRBJ2-5; 7 bases are shared with TRBD1. The sample taken for sequencing was PBMCs. This receptor was obtained from a human donor in good health. Some clones in this sample may be carry-over from other donors' samples. This CDR3 reads CASSQGTGQETQYF. In nucleotides, the CDR3 is TGCGCCAGCAGCCAAGGGACAGGCCAAGAGACCCAGTACTTC.